This TCR beta chain was obtained from a study of OX40 agonist ivuxolimab in advanced cancers. Study-level information: Patients with prior anti-PD-1, anti-PD-L1 or anti-CTLA-4 therapy were eligible; approximately 37% had some.

Unmatched junction bases numbered 5, after V lost 1 base and J lost 7 bases. The CDR3 consists of 14 residues. Germline V lookup: CDR1 SGHAT, CDR2 FQNNGV. The method was immunoSEQ multiplex PCR; TCRdb's version includes in-frame clones alone and lacks a portion of them. The sample contains more than 20,000 clones, roughly 88% of which appear only once. This receptor was obtained from an adult with an advanced solid tumor such as melanoma, head and neck, liver or kidney cancer. Sample: CD4+ or CD8+ T cells sorted from blood, taken in a trial of the OX40 agonist ivuxolimab. The chain combines TRBV11-2 with TRBJ2-7; 9 bases map to TRBD1. CDR3 nucleotide sequence: TGTGCCAGCAGCTTAGGGACAGGGGCGAGGGAGCAGTACTTC. This codes for CASSLGTGAREQYF.